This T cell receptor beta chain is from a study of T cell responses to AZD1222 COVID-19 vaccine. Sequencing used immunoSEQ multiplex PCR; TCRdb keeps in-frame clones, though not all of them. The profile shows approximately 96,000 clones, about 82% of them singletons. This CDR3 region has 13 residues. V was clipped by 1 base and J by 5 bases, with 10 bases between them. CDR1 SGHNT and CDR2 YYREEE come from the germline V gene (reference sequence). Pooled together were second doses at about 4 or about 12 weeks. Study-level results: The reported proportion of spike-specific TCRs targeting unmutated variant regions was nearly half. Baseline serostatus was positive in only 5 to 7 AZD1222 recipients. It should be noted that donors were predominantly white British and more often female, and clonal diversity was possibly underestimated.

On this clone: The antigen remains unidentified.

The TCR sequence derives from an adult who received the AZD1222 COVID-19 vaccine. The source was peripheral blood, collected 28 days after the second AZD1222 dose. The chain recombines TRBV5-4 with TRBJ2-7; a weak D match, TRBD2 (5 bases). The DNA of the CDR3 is TGTGCCAGCAGCTTGCGATCCGGGGACGAGCAGTACTTC. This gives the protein CASSLRSGDEQYF.